The next 5 T cell receptor beta chains were all read from a single sample in a study of blood T cells in healthy people across ages. With a J-beta primer mix and a sample-barcoded 5' primer, a second PCR ran roughly 6 to 11 cycles. One entry per CDR3 protein results from TCRdb running MiXCR on the 5' RACE reads. The sample holds roughly 1.9 million distinct CDR3 sequences, approximately 40% seen once. The sample was blood. These receptor sequences come from a human donor in good health.

The CDR3 DNA reads TGTGCCAGCAGCCATCTTCCGGGACAGGGGGCTTTTCGGGATGAAAAACTGTTTTTT. Its protein product is CASSHLPGQGAFRDEKLFF. The chain carries TRBV4-2 and TRBJ1-4, with 12 bases identical to TRBD1. The CDR3 has 19 residues. With 3 bases clipped from V and 6 bases from J, the junction kept 14 bases outside the gene matches. Per the germline V gene, CDR1 is LGHNA and CDR2 is YNFKEQ.

This clonotype has a handful of counts. V and J are TRBV20-1 and TRBJ1-4, with D hard to call. V was cut by 3 bases and J by 10 bases, with 12 bases left in between. Germline loops: CDR1 DFQATT, CDR2 SNEGSKA (reference sequence). CDR3 size: 12 residues. The CDR3 sequence is CSARASAGKLFF. CDR3 DNA: TGCAGTGCTAGGGCGTCGGCGGGAAAACTGTTTTTT.

A few counts support this clonotype. Here the CDR3 reads CASSHDRNSPLHF. The CDR3 coding sequence is TGTGCCAGCAGCCATGACAGGAATTCACCCCTCCACTTT. The chain is built from TRBV4-2 and TRBJ1-6, with D possibly matching TRBD1 (6 bases). The CDR3 has 13 amino acids. The V gene's germline CDR1 is LGHNA and CDR2 YNFKEQ. The V and J ends lost 3 bases and 7 bases respectively, with 7 bases between them.

A few counts support this clonotype. The V and J genes are TRBV6-1 and TRBJ1-2; possible D gene TRBD1, 5 bases. V lost 9 bases and J 5 bases, leaving 13 bases between the germline ends. The CDR3 length is 12 residues. Germline CDR1 MNHNS, CDR2 SASEGT. The chain's CDR3 is CARGDVSYGYTF. The DNA of the CDR3 is TGTGCCAGGGGGGACGTCTCGTATGGCTACACCTTC.

This chain uses TRBV20-1 with TRBJ1-2, with D possibly TRBD1 on 6 matching bases. The CDR3 spans 14 residues. Trimming pared 1 base from V and 8 bases from J, leaving 17 bases between. Germline CDR1 and CDR2: DFQATT and SNEGSKA (reference sequence). The CDR3 sequence: CSARVGQGIDGYTF. In DNA form, the CDR3 reads TGCAGTGCTAGAGTAGGGCAGGGGATCGACGGCTACACCTTC.